This paragraph covers one T cell receptor (beta chain) sequence. Its antigen remains unidentified. Mismatch repair deficiency was confirmed in all patients, by PCR or immunohistochemistry. The TCR-sequenced patients were a few responders to pembrolizumab. Germline V gene data show CDR1 as ENHRY and CDR2 as SYGVKD. Trimming shortened V by 0 bases and J by 5 bases, and 9 bases separated the two germline ends. The CDR3 has 14 amino acids. The table came from immunoSEQ multiplex PCR; TCRdb's copy has only in-frame clones and leaves some out. In the table there are under 40,000 clones, approximately 83% of which are singletons. The entry originates in a study of PD-1 blockade in mismatch repair-deficient tumors. Study at large: Patients had approximately 11 mismatch repair-deficient cancer types, all previously treated and progressing. Regarding the study as a whole: Rapid post-treatment expansion, then contraction, generally preceding radiologic response, marked tumor-resident clones.

The V gene is TRBV10-3, the J gene TRBJ2-3; D possibly corresponds to TRBD1 (6 bases). The sample in question was PBMCs, obtained roughly 39 weeks after starting pembrolizumab. The source is an adult with mismatch repair-deficient cancer. CDR3 residues: CAISESRGEDTQYF. CDR3 nucleotide sequence: TGTGCCATCAGTGAGTCCAGGGGAGAAGATACGCAGTATTTT.